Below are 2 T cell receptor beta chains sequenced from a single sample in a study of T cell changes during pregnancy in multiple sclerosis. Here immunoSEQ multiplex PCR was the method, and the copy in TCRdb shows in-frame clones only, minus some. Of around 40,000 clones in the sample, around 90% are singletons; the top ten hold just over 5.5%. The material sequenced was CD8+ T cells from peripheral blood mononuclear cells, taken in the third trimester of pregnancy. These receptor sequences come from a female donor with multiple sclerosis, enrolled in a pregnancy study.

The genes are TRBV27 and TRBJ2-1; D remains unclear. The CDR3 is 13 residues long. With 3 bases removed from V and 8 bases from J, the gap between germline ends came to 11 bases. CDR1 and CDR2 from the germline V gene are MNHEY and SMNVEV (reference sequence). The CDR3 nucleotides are TGTGCCAGCAGTTTCAGCAGGAACCATGAGCAGTTCTTC. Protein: CASSFSRNHEQFF.

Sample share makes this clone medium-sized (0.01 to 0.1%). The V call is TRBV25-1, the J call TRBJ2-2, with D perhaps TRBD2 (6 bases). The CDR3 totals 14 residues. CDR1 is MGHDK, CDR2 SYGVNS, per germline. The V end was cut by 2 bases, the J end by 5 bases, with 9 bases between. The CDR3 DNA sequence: TGTGCCAGCAGTGAAGGGGAGGATACCGGGGAGCTGTTTTTT. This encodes CASSEGEDTGELFF.